Each of the 32 T cell receptor beta chains below was sequenced from the same sample in a study of blood T cell repertoires in COVID-19. TCRdb's copy holds only in-frame clones and misses some; the assay was immunoSEQ multiplex PCR. The sample includes approximately 400,000 clones, around 83% of them seen just once. Sequenced material: PBMCs or T cells enriched from blood (not recorded which). These receptors all stem from a woman in her forties or fifties who had recovered from COVID-19.

The CDR3 here is CASSQDPVSGNTIYF. The CDR3 DNA reads TGTGCCAGCAGCCAAGATCCAGTCTCTGGAAACACCATATATTTT. V and J are TRBV3-1 (or the pseudogene TRBV3-2) and TRBJ1-3, with no clear D. Trimming took 0 bases from V and 0 from J, leaving 6 bases between them. This CDR3 region has 15 residues. From germline, CDR1 is LGHDT and CDR2 YNNKEL (reference sequence).

V and J are TRBV9 and TRBJ1-1, with 7 bases fitting TRBD1. Unmatched junction bases numbered 11, after V lost 1 base and J lost 11 bases. The CDR3 covers 14 residues. Germline-derived CDR1 and CDR2 are SGDLS and YYNGEE. The CDR3 DNA reads as TGTGCCAGCAGCGTACGACAGGGAGGAGAGGGCGCTTTCTTT. Protein: CASSVRQGGEGAFF.

Worth noting for this clone: Additional DNA sequences in this sample encode the identical CDR3. The gene calls are TRBV7-3 and TRBJ1-1; D ambiguous. This CDR3 has 13 amino acids. Germline V gives CDR1 SGHTA, CDR2 FQGTGA. The V end was cut by 5 bases, the J end by 1 base, with 8 bases between. The DNA of the CDR3 is TGTGCCAGCAGCCTTACTAGGAACACTGAAGCTTTCTTT. Protein sequence: CASSLTRNTEAFF. Looking up the rest from reference TRBV7-3 and TRBJ1-1 gives the full variable domain: GAGVSQTPSNKVTEKGKYVELRCDPISGHTALYWYRQSLGQGPEFLIYFQGTGAADDSGLPNDRFFAVRPEGSVSTLKIQRTERGDSAVYLCASSLTRNTEAFFGQGTRLTVV.

About this clone: This sample also contains other DNA sequences that code for the same CDR3. The chain uses TRBV9 and TRBJ2-7; tentative D call: TRBD2 (5 bases). The CDR3 spans 15 residues. Germline CDR1 reads SGDLS; CDR2 reads YYNGEE. The germline V and J ends were trimmed by 0 bases and 0 bases, with 10 bases remaining between them. In DNA, the CDR3 is TGTGCCAGCAGCGTAGCTGGCGGGTCCTCCTACGAGCAGTACTTC. It yields the protein CASSVAGGSSYEQYF.

V is TRBV2 and J is TRBJ2-5; 7 nucleotides line up with TRBD2. CDR1 and CDR2 from the germline V gene are SNHLY and FYNNEI. There are 12 residues in the CDR3. The J segment lost 5 bases and the V segment lost 8 bases, leaving 5 bases of the junction unmatched. The CDR3 DNA follows: TGTGCCAGCCGGGGGGTGGCGGAGACCCAGTACTTC. As protein: CASRGVAETQYF.

V is TRBV5-6 and J is TRBJ1-5; D is perhaps TRBD1 (5 bases). V lost 1 base, J lost 2 bases, and 10 bases lay in between. Germline lookup yields CDR1 SGHDT and CDR2 YYEEEE. The CDR3 totals 15 residues. CDR3 in amino acids: CASSLRGFGNQPQHF. The CDR3 region has the DNA TGTGCCAGCAGCTTGCGGGGGTTTGGCAATCAGCCCCAGCATTTT.

The chain combines TRBV3-1 (or the pseudogene TRBV3-2) with TRBJ2-2; D is possibly TRBD2 (6 bases). Germline V gene sequence: CDR1 LGHDT, CDR2 YNNKEL (reference sequence). With 2 bases removed from V and 5 bases from J, the gap between germline ends came to 9 bases. This CDR3 has 14 amino acids. This chain's CDR3 is CASSQLGRTGELFF. The CDR3 nucleotides are TGTGCCAGCAGCCAACTGGGGAGGACCGGGGAGCTGTTTTTT.

The chain combines TRBV19 with TRBJ1-5; 8 nucleotides agree with TRBD1. Germline V lookup: CDR1 LNHDA, CDR2 SQIVND (reference sequence). CDR3 length: 17 residues. The V and J ends lost 6 bases and 0 bases, in that order; junction bases with no gene match: 10. The CDR3 DNA reads TGTGCCAGTAGCGACAGGGGTTTATCCCTTAGCAATCAGCCCCAGCATTTT. Its translation is CASSDRGLSLSNQPQHF.

The V gene is TRBV18, the J gene TRBJ2-5; 8 bases are a match to TRBD2. CDR1 is KGHSH and CDR2 is LQKENI in the germline V gene. The CDR3 has 15 residues. The V gene end was trimmed by 6 bases and the J gene end by 4 bases; junction bases not matched to a gene: 10. CDR3 coding DNA: TGTGCCAGCTCTACAATCCCCCTAGCGGGAGAGACCCAGTACTTC. Protein product: CASSTIPLAGETQYF. The variable domain in full, completed from reference TRBV18 and TRBJ2-5, reads NAGVMQNPRHLVRRRGQEARLRCSPMKGHSHVYWYRQLPEEGLKFMVYLQKENIIDESGMPKERFSAEFPKEGPSILRIQQVVRGDSAAYFCASSTIPLAGETQYFGPGTRLLVL.

The chain carries TRBV29-1 and TRBJ1-1; D is uncertain. The ends were cut back, 4 bases at V and 4 bases at J, with 13 bases in the middle. CDR3 length: 13 residues. CDR1 is SQVTM and CDR2 is ANQGSEA in the germline V gene. CDR3 region: CSVGNTAGTEAFF. CDR3 DNA: TGCAGCGTTGGAAATACCGCGGGCACTGAAGCTTTCTTT.

The genes are TRBV7-2 and TRBJ1-5; possibly TRBD1 for D (5 bases). Germline V gives CDR1 SGHTA, CDR2 FQGNSA. Trimming took off 1 base at V and 7 bases at J, with 11 bases between the two ends. This CDR3 has 14 residues. The CDR3 is CASSLELKGQPQHF. CDR3 DNA: TGTGCCAGCAGCTTAGAGTTGAAGGGGCAGCCCCAGCATTTT. The full variable domain, with the rest looked up from reference TRBV7-2 and TRBJ1-5, is GAGVSQSPSNKVTEKGKDVELRCDPISGHTALYWYRQSLGQGLEFLIYFQGNSAPDKSGLPSDRFSAERTGGSVSTLTIQRTQQEDSAVYLCASSLELKGQPQHFGDGTRLSIL.

This clone was picked up a small number of times. In the same sample, other DNA sequences code for this CDR3. This chain links TRBV6-5 with TRBJ1-2; 9 bases agree with TRBD1. The CDR3 consists of 12 residues. In germline, CDR1 is MNHEY, CDR2 SVGAGI. V gave up 11 bases and J gave up 4 bases; unmatched junction bases: 5. The CDR3 nucleotides read TGTGCCTCCCGGGGACAGGGCTATGGCTACACCTTC. Translated: CASRGQGYGYTF.

This chain connects TRBV11-1 to TRBJ2-3; 13 bases are a match to TRBD2. CDR3 length equals 16 residues. Germline-derived CDR1 and CDR2 are SGHAT and FQDESV (reference sequence). J gave up 2 bases and V 4 bases, and 3 bases lay outside the gene matches. CDR3 residues: CASSSTSGRSTDTQYF. The CDR3 nucleotides are TGTGCCAGCAGCTCGACTAGCGGGAGGTCCACAGATACGCAGTATTTT. The full variable domain, completed using reference TRBV11-1 and TRBJ2-3, is EAEVAQSPRYKITEKSQAVAFWCDPISGHATLYWYRQILGQGPELLVQFQDESVVDDSQLPKDRFSAERLKGVDSTLKIQPAELGDSAMYLCASSSTSGRSTDTQYFGPGTRLTVL.

V and J are TRBV30 and TRBJ1-2; D unresolved. Trimming stripped 4 bases from V and 0 bases from J, with 12 bases between. There are 14 residues in the CDR3. Germline CDR1 is GTSNPN and CDR2 is SVGIG (reference sequence). CDR3 DNA sequence: TGTGCCTGGACCCAGACACCAGCTAACTATGGCTACACCTTC. This gives the protein CAWTQTPANYGYTF. Combining the CDR3 with reference TRBV30 and TRBJ1-2 gives the whole variable domain SQTIHQWPATLVQPVGSPLSLECTVEGTSNPNLYWYRQAAGRGLQLLFYSVGIGQISSEVPQNLSASRPQDRQFILSSKKLLLSDSGFYLCAWTQTPANYGYTFGSGTRLTVV.

The gene calls are TRBV10-3 and TRBJ1-1; possible D gene TRBD1, 5 bases. Germline loops: CDR1 ENHRY, CDR2 SYGVKD. The CDR3 is made up of 13 amino acids. The V and J ends lost 8 bases and 5 bases respectively, with 15 bases between them. The CDR3 DNA sequence: TGTGCCATCCACAGGTCCCAAGGGACTGAAGCTTTCTTT. It is translated as CAIHRSQGTEAFF.

The chain employs TRBV12-3 or TRBV12-4 and TRBJ2-7; perhaps TRBD1 as D (7 bases). Trimming pared 6 bases from V and 2 bases from J, leaving 11 bases between. The length of the CDR3 is 13 residues. CDR3 in amino acids: CASSRGRPYEQYF. CDR3 in DNA: TGTGCCAGCAGCAGGGGGAGGCCCTACGAGCAGTACTTC.

The chain employs TRBV2 and TRBJ1-4; 7 bases line up with TRBD1. CDR1 and CDR2 (germline): SNHLY, FYNNEI. The CDR3 runs to 13 residues. J gave up 7 bases and V 6 bases, and 5 bases lay outside the gene matches. CDR3 amino acids: CASRETGSEKLFF. CDR3 in DNA: TGTGCCAGCAGGGAGACAGGGTCTGAAAAACTGTTTTTT. The complete variable domain, with remaining parts taken from reference TRBV2 and TRBJ1-4, reads EPEVTQTPSHQVTQMGQEVILRCVPISNHLYFYWYRQILGQKVEFLVSFYNNEISEKSEIFDDQFSVERPDGSNFTLKIRSTKLEDSAMYFCASRETGSEKLFFGSGTQLSVL.

The chain carries TRBV7-2 and TRBJ2-3; D ambiguous. The CDR3 is made up of 15 amino acids. Deletions cut 0 bases from V and 0 bases from J, with 7 bases between. Germline CDR1 and CDR2: SGHTA and FQGNSA. The CDR3 protein is CASSLAHSSTDTQYF. CDR3 DNA: TGTGCCAGCAGCTTAGCGCATAGTAGCACAGATACGCAGTATTTT.

The J gene is TRBJ1-4, the V gene TRBV19; no reliable D call. Deletions cut 4 bases from V and 8 bases from J, with 14 bases between. The CDR3 contains 14 residues. Germline CDR1 is LNHDA and CDR2 is SQIVND (reference sequence). This chain's CDR3 is CASSTQIAAEKLFF. CDR3 bases: TGTGCCAGTAGTACGCAGATCGCGGCGGAAAAACTGTTTTTT.

The CDR3 loop reads CASSLMSSGRSYNEQFF. The CDR3 coding sequence is TGCGCCAGCAGCTTGATGTCTAGCGGGAGGTCCTACAATGAGCAGTTCTTC. The chain joins TRBV5-1 to TRBJ2-1; 11 bases map to TRBD2. This CDR3 is 17 amino acids long. The germline V gene encodes CDR1 SGHRS and CDR2 YFSETQ. V lost 1 base to trimming and J lost 1 base; unmatched junction nucleotides: 4.

This sequence joins TRBV5-5 and TRBJ2-1; TRBD1 matches 12 bases. With 2 bases clipped from V and 8 bases from J, the junction kept 5 bases outside the gene matches. CDR1 is SGHKS, CDR2 YYEKEE, per germline (reference sequence). There are 15 residues in the CDR3. As DNA, the CDR3 is TGTGCCAGCAGCTTTTCGGGACAGGGGGCGGATGAGCAGTTCTTC. Encoded protein: CASSFSGQGADEQFF.

The V call is TRBV5-4, the J call TRBJ1-2, with 8 bases matching TRBD1. The CDR3 runs to 16 residues. Germline lookup yields CDR1 SGHNT and CDR2 YYREEE (reference sequence). Germline trimming cut 5 bases from V and 2 bases from J; bases unmatched to any gene: 11. CDR3 in DNA: TGTGCCAGCAGTATCGATGGGACAGGAACAAACTATGGCTACACCTTC. It codes for CASSIDGTGTNYGYTF. Full variable domain (missing parts from reference TRBV5-4 and TRBJ1-2): ETGVTQSPTHLIKTRGQQVTLRCSSQSGHNTVSWYQQALGQGPQFIFQYYREEENGRGNFPPRFSGLQFPNYSSELNVNALELDDSALYLCASSIDGTGTNYGYTFGSGTRLTVV.

This chain connects TRBV20-1 to TRBJ1-2; D is uncertain. Germline V lookup: CDR1 DFQATT, CDR2 SNEGSKA (reference sequence). V was trimmed by 3 bases and J by 7 bases, leaving 15 bases between them. The CDR3 is 13 residues long. The CDR3 spells CSASIKEKRGYTF. DNA for the CDR3: TGCAGTGCTAGTATAAAGGAAAAGCGTGGCTACACCTTC.

The rearrangement joins TRBV27 to TRBJ1-1; D gene ambiguous. The germline CDR1 and CDR2 sequences are MNHEY and SMNVEV (reference sequence). V lost 3 bases and J lost 1, with 9 bases in between. The CDR3 contains 14 residues. The CDR3 coding sequence is TGTGCCAGCAGTTTTACCAGCGCGAACACTGAAGCTTTCTTT. Translated, it gives CASSFTSANTEAFF.

The rearrangement joins TRBV19 to TRBJ2-1; D is unclear. The V end was cut by 6 bases, the J end by 4 bases, with 13 bases between. In germline, CDR1 is LNHDA, CDR2 SQIVND (reference sequence). CDR3 length: 14 amino acids. CDR3: CASSHLGEYNEQFF. In DNA form, the CDR3 reads TGTGCCAGTAGCCACCTTGGAGAGTACAATGAGCAGTTCTTC. Together with reference TRBV19 and TRBJ2-1, the CDR3 gives the full variable domain: DGGITQSPKYLFRKEGQNVTLSCEQNLNHDAMYWYRQDPGQGLRLIYYSQIVNDFQKGDIAEGYSVSREKKESFPLTVTSAQKNPTAFYLCASSHLGEYNEQFFGPGTRLTVL.

This chain joins TRBV19 and TRBJ2-7; D possibly corresponds to TRBD1 (5 bases). Germline values: CDR1 LNHDA, CDR2 SQIVND (reference sequence). V gave up 1 base and J gave up 2 bases, with 9 bases separating them. The CDR3 runs to 14 residues. The CDR3 reads CASSIVGRAYEQYF. In DNA, the CDR3 is TGTGCCAGTAGTATAGTGGGGCGTGCCTACGAGCAGTACTTC.

The chain joins TRBV4-2 to TRBJ2-7; D might be TRBD1 (6 bases). Germline V gene data show CDR1 as LGHNA and CDR2 as YNFKEQ. The germline V and J ends were trimmed by 2 bases and 3 bases, with 17 bases remaining between them. The CDR3 loop spans 16 amino acids. CDR3 DNA: TGTGCCAGCAGCCAAAAACCCGGGCAGGGGAACTACGAGCAGTACTTC. Protein: CASSQKPGQGNYEQYF.

V gene TRBV12-3 or TRBV12-4 combines with J gene TRBJ2-7, with TRBD2 matching over 8 bases. CDR3 length equals 12 residues. After removal of 6 bases from V and 6 bases from J, the junction contained 4 bases not matched to a gene. The CDR3 loop reads CASSSGGLEQYF. The CDR3 DNA reads as TGTGCCAGCAGCTCGGGGGGGCTCGAGCAGTACTTC.

This chain uses TRBV12-5 with TRBJ2-7; D unresolved. From germline, CDR1 is LGHNT and CDR2 FRNRAP. Trimming took off 7 bases at V and 3 bases at J, with 13 bases between the two ends. The CDR3 is 13 amino acids. Here the CDR3 DNA reads TGTGCTAGTGCCCTTAGACAAATCTACGAGCAGTACTTC. It is translated as CASALRQIYEQYF.

This chain links TRBV5-4 with TRBJ2-1; the match to TRBD2 covers 8 bases. J lost 5 bases, V lost 0 bases, and 4 bases had no gene match. The CDR3 is 15 amino acids. Germline CDR1 is SGHNT and CDR2 is YYREEE (reference sequence). CDR3 in DNA: TGTGCCAGCAGCTTGGCTGGACTAGCTGACAATGAGCAGTTCTTC. Translating it yields CASSLAGLADNEQFF.

This sequence joins TRBV5-1 and TRBJ2-1, with TRBD2 identical over 12 bases. V lost 4 bases to trimming and J lost 6 bases; unmatched junction nucleotides: 5. From germline, CDR1 is SGHRS and CDR2 YFSETQ. The CDR3 consists of 15 residues. The CDR3: CASSPLAGGVNEQFF. DNA for the CDR3: TGCGCCAGCAGCCCCCTAGCGGGAGGGGTCAATGAGCAGTTCTTC.

A remark on this clone: The sample has other DNA sequences that encode this CDR3 too. The chain joins TRBV3-1 (or the pseudogene TRBV3-2) to TRBJ1-1; D is undetermined. V was clipped by 4 bases and J by 5 bases, with 8 bases between them. The CDR3 extends over 12 amino acids. From germline, CDR1 is LGHDT and CDR2 YNNKEL (reference sequence). CDR3 sequence (DNA): TGTGCCAGCAGCCCCGGAGGGACTGAAGCTTTCTTT. Translation: CASSPGGTEAFF.